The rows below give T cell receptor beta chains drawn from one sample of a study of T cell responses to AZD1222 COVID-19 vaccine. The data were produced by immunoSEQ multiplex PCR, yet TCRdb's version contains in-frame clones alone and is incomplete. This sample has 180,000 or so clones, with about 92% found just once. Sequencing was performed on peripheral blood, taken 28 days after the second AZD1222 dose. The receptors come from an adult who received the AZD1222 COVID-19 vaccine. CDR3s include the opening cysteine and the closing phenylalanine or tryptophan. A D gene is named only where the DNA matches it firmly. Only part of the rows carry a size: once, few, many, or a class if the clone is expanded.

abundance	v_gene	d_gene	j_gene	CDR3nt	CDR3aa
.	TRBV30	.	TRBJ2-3	TGTGCCTGGGCCCTACGGGATACGCAGTATTTT	CAWALRDTQYF
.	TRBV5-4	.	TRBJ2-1	TGTGCCGGGACGCAGGAGGGCCTAATGGGTAATGAGCAGTTCTTC	CAGTQEGLMGNEQFF
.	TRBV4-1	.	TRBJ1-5	TGCGCCAGCAGCCAAGATGGGTCCGTCGATCAGCCCCAGCATTTT	CASSQDGSVDQPQHF
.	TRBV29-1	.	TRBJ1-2	TGCAGCGTTTTCGACAACCTCGGGCCTTTCAACTATGGCTACACCTTC	CSVFDNLGPFNYGYTF
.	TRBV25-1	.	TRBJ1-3	TGTGCCAGCAGTTGGGACACGGGAAACACCATATATTTT	CASSWDTGNTIYF
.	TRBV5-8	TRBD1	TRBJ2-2	TGTGCCAGCAGCCGAGGCCCGACAGGGGGGAACACCGGGGAGCTGTTTTTT	CASSRGPTGGNTGELFF
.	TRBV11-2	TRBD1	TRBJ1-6	TGTGCCAGCAGCCCACTGGGGGGCAGGGGGACTTCACCCCTCCACTTT	CASSPLGGRGTSPLHF
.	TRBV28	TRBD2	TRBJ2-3	TGTGCCAGCACCCTAGGGGGAGCGGGAGGAGATACGCAGTATTTT	CASTLGGAGGDTQYF
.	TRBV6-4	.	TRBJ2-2	TGTGCCAGCAGTGACAGGGGCACCGGGGAGCTGTTTTTT	CASSDRGTGELFF
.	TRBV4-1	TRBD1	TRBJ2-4	TGCGCCAGCAGCCGAGACAGGGTCGTGCACATTCAGTACTTC	CASSRDRVVHIQYF
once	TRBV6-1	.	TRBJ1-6	TGTGCCAGCAAACCCCCCGGCCCCAGCGGCTCACCCCTCCACTTT	CASKPPGPSGSPLHF
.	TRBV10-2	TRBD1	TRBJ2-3	TGCGCCAGCAAATTGGGGGACAGGCGATCGGATACGCAGTATTTT	CASKLGDRRSDTQYF
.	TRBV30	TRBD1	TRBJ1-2	TGTGCCTGGAGTGTACGTCGGACAGGCGTTTTC	CAWSVRRTGVF
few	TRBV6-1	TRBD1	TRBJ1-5	TGTGCCAGCAGTGAGGTACAGGGGGCGAGGGATCAGCCCCAGCATTTT	CASSEVQGARDQPQHF